What follows are 18 T cell receptor beta chains derived from one specimen sequenced in a study of blood T cell repertoires in COVID-19. Produced via immunoSEQ multiplex PCR; TCRdb's table is partial and in-frame only. The sample holds about 350,000 clones, 88% seen once. The sequencing input was peripheral blood. The receptors stem from a woman aged 70-85 years with COVID-19, enrolled during active disease.

The rearrangement joins TRBV27 to TRBJ2-2; the match to TRBD1 covers 9 bases. Trimming took 6 bases from V and 7 from J; bases not matched to a gene: 6. Germline V gene sequence: CDR1 MNHEY, CDR2 SMNVEV (reference sequence). This CDR3 region has 14 residues. The CDR3 region is CASRQGASHGELFF. DNA for the CDR3: TGTGCCAGCAGACAGGGGGCTAGCCACGGGGAGCTGTTTTTT.

The CDR3 nucleotides read TGTGCCAGCAGTTACTCAGGGACAGGGGGCTATGGCTACACCTTC. Its protein is CASSYSGTGGYGYTF. The chain has TRBV6-6 and TRBJ1-2, with 11 bases aligning to TRBD1. Trimming at V came to 0 bases and at J to 4 bases, leaving 1 base not matched to a gene. Looked up from germline, CDR1 is MNHNY and CDR2 is SVGAGI (reference sequence). The CDR3 length is 15 residues.

V is TRBV2 and J is TRBJ1-1; 7 bases line up with TRBD1. The CDR3 loop spans 13 amino acids. The V gene end was trimmed by 5 bases and the J gene end by 7 bases; junction bases not matched to a gene: 7. Germline CDR1 and CDR2: SNHLY and FYNNEI. The CDR3 nucleotides are TGTGCCAGCAGTTCTCAACAGGGGAGTGAAGCTTTCTTT. As protein: CASSSQQGSEAFF.

The V and J genes are TRBV6-5 and TRBJ2-5; a possible D gene is TRBD2 (5 bases). The CDR3 runs 15 residues. V was trimmed by 2 bases and J by 2 bases, leaving 12 bases between them. The V gene's germline CDR1 is MNHEY and CDR2 SVGAGI. Written as DNA, the CDR3 is TGTGCCAGCAGTTACGGGTGGACGGGACAAGAGACCCAGTACTTC. It encodes CASSYGWTGQETQYF.

This rearrangement joins TRBV29-1 to TRBJ1-1; 8 bases map to TRBD1. CDR1 and CDR2 from the germline V gene are SQVTM and ANQGSEA. The CDR3 contains 16 residues. V shed 4 bases and J 4 bases; nucleotides not matched to a gene: 14. In DNA form, the CDR3 reads TGCAGCGTTGGAGGGCCCGAACAGGGGGATGGCACTGAAGCTTTCTTT. Amino acids: CSVGGPEQGDGTEAFF.

The chain joins TRBV28 to TRBJ1-3; D unresolved. The CDR3 extends over 12 amino acids. The germline gives CDR1 MDHEN, CDR2 SYDVKM. Trimming left V 6 bases short and J 4 bases short, with 7 bases between. CDR3 protein: CASRVQGNTIYF. CDR3 bases: TGTGCCAGCAGAGTACAGGGAAACACCATATATTTT.

The genes are TRBV19 and TRBJ2-1, with 7 bases identical to TRBD2. Trimming cost V 6 bases and J 8 bases; bases outside gene matches: 7. Germline CDR1 reads LNHDA; CDR2 reads SQIVND (reference sequence). The CDR3 extends over 13 amino acids. CDR3 amino acids: CASSTTSLDEQFF. For the CDR3, the DNA is TGTGCCAGTAGCACGACTAGCTTGGATGAGCAGTTCTTC.

This clone is a singleton in its sample. The rearrangement uses TRBV5-8 and TRBJ1-4; D may be TRBD1 (5 bases). This CDR3 region has 15 residues. Trimming cost V 2 bases and J 7 bases, with 15 bases left between them. In germline, CDR1 is SGHTS, CDR2 YDEGEE. This chain's CDR3 is CASSFQDSLGEKLFF. The CDR3 DNA reads as TGTGCCAGCAGCTTCCAAGACAGTCTAGGTGAAAAACTGTTTTTT.

The V and J genes are TRBV7-3 and TRBJ2-1; tentative D call: TRBD1 (6 bases). V gave up 0 bases and J gave up 8 bases, with 8 bases separating them. This CDR3 contains 13 residues. CDR1 is SGHTA and CDR2 is FQGTGA in the germline V gene. The CDR3 sequence is CASSLTKGDEQFF. The CDR3 DNA reads TGTGCCAGCAGCTTAACTAAGGGGGATGAGCAGTTCTTC.

The V call is TRBV2, the J call TRBJ1-1, with D maybe TRBD1 (5 bases). Germline V gives CDR1 SNHLY, CDR2 FYNNEI. V dropped 6 bases and J dropped 3 bases, with 11 bases sitting between them. The CDR3 loop spans 13 amino acids. This chain's CDR3 is CASREGGDTEAFF. The CDR3 region has the DNA TGTGCCAGCAGGGAGGGAGGGGACACTGAAGCTTTCTTT. The full variable domain, completed using reference TRBV2 and TRBJ1-1, is EPEVTQTPSHQVTQMGQEVILRCVPISNHLYFYWYRQILGQKVEFLVSFYNNEISEKSEIFDDQFSVERPDGSNFTLKIRSTKLEDSAMYFCASREGGDTEAFFGQGTRLTVV.

This chain connects TRBV10-3 to TRBJ2-7; tentatively, D is TRBD1 (6 bases). The CDR3 is made up of 14 amino acids. Germline V CDR1 and CDR2: ENHRY, SYGVKD. Trimming took 8 bases from V and 3 from J, leaving 17 bases between them. CDR3 coding DNA: TGTGCCATCGGACCCGCAGGGGTACTCTACGAGCAGTACTTC. As protein: CAIGPAGVLYEQYF.

The chain joins TRBV21-1 to TRBJ1-5; the table's D call, TRBD1, was not checked against the DNA. TRBV21-1 is assigned pseudogene status. This CDR3 spans 15 amino acids. The CDR3 sequence is CASTLTGFSNQPQHF. Here the CDR3 DNA reads TGTGCCAGCACCTTGACAGGGTTTAGCAATCAGCCCCAGCATTTT.

The V gene is TRBV9, the J gene TRBJ1-2, with D possibly matching TRBD1 (6 bases). From germline, CDR1 is SGDLS and CDR2 YYNGEE. CDR3 length: 14 residues. V lost 4 bases and J 8 bases, leaving 18 bases between the germline ends. The CDR3 DNA reads as TGTGCCAGCAGCCCTCCGGGACAACAAGCAGGCTACACCTTC. This codes for CASSPPGQQAGYTF.

This sequence joins TRBV28 and TRBJ1-6; D remains unclear. This CDR3 is built from 13 residues. V shed 3 bases and J shed 9 bases, with 9 bases lying between them. Germline loops: CDR1 MDHEN, CDR2 SYDVKM. CDR3 in DNA: TGTGCCAGCAGTTTCGAGCAGGTTTCACCCCTCCACTTT. Translating it yields CASSFEQVSPLHF.

V gene TRBV4-1 combines with J gene TRBJ1-5; 8 bases align to TRBD1. The CDR3 length is 17 residues. Germline V gene sequence: CDR1 MGHRA, CDR2 YSYEKL. V was pared by 1 base and J by 6 bases, with 11 bases of the junction left unmatched. CDR3 protein: CASSQGPGGGLSQPQHF. Here the CDR3 DNA reads TGCGCCAGCAGCCAAGGTCCAGGGGGCGGTTTGAGTCAGCCCCAGCATTTT.

The V gene is TRBV28, the J gene TRBJ1-1, with TRBD1 identical over 7 bases. Trimming cost V 7 bases and J 0 bases; bases outside gene matches: 8. The CDR3 spans 15 residues. Germline assignment: CDR1 MDHEN and CDR2 SYDVKM. The CDR3 loop is CASTPVQGMNTEAFF. CDR3 nucleotides: TGTGCCAGCACTCCGGTACAGGGGATGAACACTGAAGCTTTCTTT.

The rearrangement links TRBV28 to TRBJ1-5; D may be TRBD1 (5 bases). The CDR3 contains 14 residues. The germline V gene has CDR1 MDHEN and CDR2 SYDVKM. V lost 3 bases, J lost 1 base, and 7 bases lay in between. The DNA of the CDR3 is TGTGCCAGCAGTTTGGGGCGGAGCAATCAGCCCCAGCATTTT. Translating gives CASSLGRSNQPQHF.

This clone was recorded a few times. The chain links TRBV5-3 to TRBJ2-7; TRBD2 matches 9 bases. TRBV5-3 is given ORF status, its function remaining uncertain. The CDR3 is made up of 15 amino acids. V shed 3 bases and J 3 bases; nucleotides not matched to a gene: 7. Written as DNA, the CDR3 is TGTGCCAGAAGCTCCTTAGCGGGGGAGGTCTACGAGCAGTACTTC. Protein sequence: CARSSLAGEVYEQYF.